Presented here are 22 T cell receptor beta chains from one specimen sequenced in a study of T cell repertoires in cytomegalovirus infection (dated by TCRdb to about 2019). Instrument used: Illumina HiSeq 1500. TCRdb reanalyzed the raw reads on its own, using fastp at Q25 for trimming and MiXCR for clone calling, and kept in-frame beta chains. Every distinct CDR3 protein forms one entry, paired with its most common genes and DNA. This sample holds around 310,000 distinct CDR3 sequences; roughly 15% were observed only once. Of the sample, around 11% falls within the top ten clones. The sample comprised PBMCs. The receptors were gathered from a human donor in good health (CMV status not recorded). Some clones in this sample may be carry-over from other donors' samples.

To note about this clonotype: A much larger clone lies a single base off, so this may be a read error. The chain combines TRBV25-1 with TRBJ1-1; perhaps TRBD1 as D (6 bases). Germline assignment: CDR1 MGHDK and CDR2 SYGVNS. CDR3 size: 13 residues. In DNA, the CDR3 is TGTGCCGGCAGTGAAAGGGGGAGCGCTGAAGCTTTCTTT. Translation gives CAGSERGSAEAFF. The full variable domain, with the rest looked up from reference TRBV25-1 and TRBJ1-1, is EADIYQTPRYLVIGTGKKITLECSQTMGHDKMYWYQQDPGMELHLIHYSYGVNSTEKGDLSSESTVSRIRTEHFPLTLESARPSHTSQYLCAGSERGSAEAFFGQGTRLTVV.

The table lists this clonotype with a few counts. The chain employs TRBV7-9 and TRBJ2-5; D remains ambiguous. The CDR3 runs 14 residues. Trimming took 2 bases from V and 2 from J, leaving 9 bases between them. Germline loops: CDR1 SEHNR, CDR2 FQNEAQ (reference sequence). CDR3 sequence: CASSLIGLQETQYF. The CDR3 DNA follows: TGTGCCAGCAGCTTAATTGGGTTACAAGAGACCCAGTACTTC.

CDR3 sequence: CASSQDNSGYGYTF. The CDR3 DNA reads TGCGCCAGCAGCCAAGACAATTCTGGCTATGGCTACACCTTC. This chain uses TRBV4-1 with TRBJ1-2; D is ambiguous. Trimming removed 0 bases from V and 4 bases from J, with 9 bases in between. Germline CDR1 MGHRA, CDR2 YSYEKL. The CDR3 is 14 amino acids.

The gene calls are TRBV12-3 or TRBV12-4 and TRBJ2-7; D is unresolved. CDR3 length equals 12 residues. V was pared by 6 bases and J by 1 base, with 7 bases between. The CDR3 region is CASSAVSYEQYF. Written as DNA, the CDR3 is TGTGCCAGCAGCGCCGTATCCTACGAGCAGTACTTC.

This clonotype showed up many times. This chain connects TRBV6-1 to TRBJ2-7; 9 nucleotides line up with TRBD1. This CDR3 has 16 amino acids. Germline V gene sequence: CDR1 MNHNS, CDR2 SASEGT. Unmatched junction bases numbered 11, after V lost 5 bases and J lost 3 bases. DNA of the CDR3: TGTGCCAGCAGTTATTATACAGGGGGCCGAGGCTACGAGCAGTACTTC. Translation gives CASSYYTGGRGYEQYF.

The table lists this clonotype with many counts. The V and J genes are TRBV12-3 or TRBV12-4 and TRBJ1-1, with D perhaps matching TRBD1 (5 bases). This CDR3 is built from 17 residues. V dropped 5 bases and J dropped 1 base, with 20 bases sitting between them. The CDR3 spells CASSPSVRQRGNTEAFF. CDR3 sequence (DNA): TGTGCCAGCAGTCCCTCGGTGAGACAGAGGGGGAACACTGAAGCTTTCTTT.

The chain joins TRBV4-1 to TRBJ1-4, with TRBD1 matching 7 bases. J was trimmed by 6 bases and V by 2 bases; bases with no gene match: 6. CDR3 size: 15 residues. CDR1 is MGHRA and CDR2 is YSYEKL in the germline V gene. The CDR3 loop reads CASSQMTGKDEKLFF. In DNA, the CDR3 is TGCGCCAGCAGCCAAATGACAGGGAAGGATGAAAAACTGTTTTTT.

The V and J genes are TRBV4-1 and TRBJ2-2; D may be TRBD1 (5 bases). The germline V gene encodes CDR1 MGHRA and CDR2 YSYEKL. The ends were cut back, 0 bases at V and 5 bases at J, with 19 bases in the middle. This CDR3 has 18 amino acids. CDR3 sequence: CASSQDSDSNSLTGELFF. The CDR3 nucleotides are TGCGCCAGCAGCCAAGACTCTGACAGTAACTCCTTAACCGGGGAGCTGTTTTTT.

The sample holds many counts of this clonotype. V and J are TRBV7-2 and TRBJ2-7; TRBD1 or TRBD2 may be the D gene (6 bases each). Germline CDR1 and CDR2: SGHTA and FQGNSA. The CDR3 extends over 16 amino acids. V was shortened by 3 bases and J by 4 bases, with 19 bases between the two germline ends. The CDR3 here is CASSLGQIKGGYEQYF. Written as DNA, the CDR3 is TGTGCCAGCAGCTTGGGCCAAATAAAGGGGGGATACGAGCAGTACTTC. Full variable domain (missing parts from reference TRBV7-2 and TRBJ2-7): GAGVSQSPSNKVTEKGKDVELRCDPISGHTALYWYRQSLGQGLEFLIYFQGNSAPDKSGLPSDRFSAERTGGSVSTLTIQRTQQEDSAVYLCASSLGQIKGGYEQYFGPGTRLTVT.

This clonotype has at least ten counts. The CDR3: CASRGLTESNTEAFF. CDR3 in DNA: TGTGCCAGCAGAGGACTGACAGAATCGAACACTGAAGCTTTCTTT. J is TRBJ1-1 and V is TRBV6-1; D is perhaps TRBD1 (5 bases). The V gene's germline CDR1 is MNHNS and CDR2 SASEGT. CDR3 length equals 15 residues. V dropped 6 bases and J dropped 1 base, with 15 bases sitting between them.

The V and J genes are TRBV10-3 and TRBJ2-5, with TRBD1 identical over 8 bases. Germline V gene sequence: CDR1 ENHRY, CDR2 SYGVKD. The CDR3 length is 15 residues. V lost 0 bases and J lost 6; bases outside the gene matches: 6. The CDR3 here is CAISESTGGTKTQYF. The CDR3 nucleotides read TGTGCCATCAGTGAGTCCACAGGGGGGACGAAGACCCAGTACTTC.

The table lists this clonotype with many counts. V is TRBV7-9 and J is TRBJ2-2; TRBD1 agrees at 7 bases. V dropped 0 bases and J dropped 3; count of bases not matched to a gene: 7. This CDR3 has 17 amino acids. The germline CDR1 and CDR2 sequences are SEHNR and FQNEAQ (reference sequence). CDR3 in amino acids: CASSLAGQAFDTGELFF. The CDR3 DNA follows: TGTGCCAGCAGCTTAGCCGGACAGGCTTTTGACACCGGGGAGCTGTTTTTT.

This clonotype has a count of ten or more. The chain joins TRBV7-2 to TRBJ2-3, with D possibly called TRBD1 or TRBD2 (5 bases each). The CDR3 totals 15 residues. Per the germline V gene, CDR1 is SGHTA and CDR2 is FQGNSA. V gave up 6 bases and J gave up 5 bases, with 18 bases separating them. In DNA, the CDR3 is TGTGCCAGCAGTCCGGGACGGCAGTGGGGAGATACGCAGTATTTT. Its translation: CASSPGRQWGDTQYF. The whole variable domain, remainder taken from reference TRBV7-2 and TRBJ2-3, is GAGVSQSPSNKVTEKGKDVELRCDPISGHTALYWYRQSLGQGLEFLIYFQGNSAPDKSGLPSDRFSAERTGGSVSTLTIQRTQQEDSAVYLCASSPGRQWGDTQYFGPGTRLTVL.

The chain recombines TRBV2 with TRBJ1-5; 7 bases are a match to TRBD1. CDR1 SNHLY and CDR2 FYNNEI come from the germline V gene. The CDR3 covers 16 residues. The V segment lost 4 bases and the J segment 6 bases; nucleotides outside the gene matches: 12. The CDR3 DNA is TGTGCCAGCAGTGGAATCAAGGGGGCCGGTGGTCAGCCCCAGCATTTT. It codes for CASSGIKGAGGQPQHF.

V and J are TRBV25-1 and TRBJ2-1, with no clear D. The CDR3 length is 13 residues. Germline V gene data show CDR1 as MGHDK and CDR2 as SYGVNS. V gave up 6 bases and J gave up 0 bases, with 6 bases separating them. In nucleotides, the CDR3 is TGTGCCAGCAGGTTAAGCTCCTACAATGAGCAGTTCTTC. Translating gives CASRLSSYNEQFF.

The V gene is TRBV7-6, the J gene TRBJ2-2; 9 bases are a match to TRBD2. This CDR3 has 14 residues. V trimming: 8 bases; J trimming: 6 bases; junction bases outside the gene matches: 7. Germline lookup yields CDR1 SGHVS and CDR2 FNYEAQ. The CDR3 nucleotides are TGTGCCAGCGGAATAGCGGGAGACGCCGGGGAGCTGTTTTTT. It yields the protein CASGIAGDAGELFF.

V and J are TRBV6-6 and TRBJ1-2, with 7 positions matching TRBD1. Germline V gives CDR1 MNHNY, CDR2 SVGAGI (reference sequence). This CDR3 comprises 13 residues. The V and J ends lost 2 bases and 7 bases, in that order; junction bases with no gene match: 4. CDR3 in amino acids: CASSYEGARGYTF. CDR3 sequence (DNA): TGTGCCAGCAGTTACGAGGGGGCGCGTGGCTACACCTTC.

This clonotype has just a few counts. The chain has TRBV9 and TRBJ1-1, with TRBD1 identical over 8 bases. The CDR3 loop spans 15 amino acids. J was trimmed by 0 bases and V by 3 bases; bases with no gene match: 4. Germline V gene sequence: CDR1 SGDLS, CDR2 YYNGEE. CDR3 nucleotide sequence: TGTGCCAGCAGCGGATACAGGGGGATGAACACTGAAGCTTTCTTT. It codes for CASSGYRGMNTEAFF.

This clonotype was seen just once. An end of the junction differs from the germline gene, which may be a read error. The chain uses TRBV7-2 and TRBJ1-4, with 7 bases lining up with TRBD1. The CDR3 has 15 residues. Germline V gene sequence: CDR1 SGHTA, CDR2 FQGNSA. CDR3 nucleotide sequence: TGTGCCAGCAGCTTCGGACAGGAGGTTAATGAAATACTGTTTTTT. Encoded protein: CASSFGQEVNEILFF.

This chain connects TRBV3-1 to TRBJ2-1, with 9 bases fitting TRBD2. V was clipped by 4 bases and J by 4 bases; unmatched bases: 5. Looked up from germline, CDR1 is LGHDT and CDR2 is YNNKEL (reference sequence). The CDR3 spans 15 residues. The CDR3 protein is CASSRSGGLYNEQFF. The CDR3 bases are TGTGCCAGCAGCCGCAGCGGGGGGCTTTACAATGAGCAGTTCTTC.

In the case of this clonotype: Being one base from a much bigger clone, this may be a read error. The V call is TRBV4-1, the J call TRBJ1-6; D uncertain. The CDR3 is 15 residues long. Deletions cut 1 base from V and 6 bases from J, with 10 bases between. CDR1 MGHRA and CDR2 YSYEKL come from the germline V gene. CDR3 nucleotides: TGCGCCAGCAGCCAAGTAGAGGCACTTAATTCACCCCTCCACTTT. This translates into CASSQVEALNSPLHF.

The CDR3: CASSYQGAWSGELFF. CDR3 nucleotides: TGTGCCAGCAGTTACCAGGGGGCTTGGAGCGGGGAGCTGTTTTTT. This chain uses TRBV6-5 with TRBJ2-2, with 8 bases identical to TRBD1. Germline trimming cut 2 bases from V and 7 bases from J; bases unmatched to any gene: 6. The V gene's germline CDR1 is MNHEY and CDR2 SVGAGI. This CDR3 spans 15 amino acids.